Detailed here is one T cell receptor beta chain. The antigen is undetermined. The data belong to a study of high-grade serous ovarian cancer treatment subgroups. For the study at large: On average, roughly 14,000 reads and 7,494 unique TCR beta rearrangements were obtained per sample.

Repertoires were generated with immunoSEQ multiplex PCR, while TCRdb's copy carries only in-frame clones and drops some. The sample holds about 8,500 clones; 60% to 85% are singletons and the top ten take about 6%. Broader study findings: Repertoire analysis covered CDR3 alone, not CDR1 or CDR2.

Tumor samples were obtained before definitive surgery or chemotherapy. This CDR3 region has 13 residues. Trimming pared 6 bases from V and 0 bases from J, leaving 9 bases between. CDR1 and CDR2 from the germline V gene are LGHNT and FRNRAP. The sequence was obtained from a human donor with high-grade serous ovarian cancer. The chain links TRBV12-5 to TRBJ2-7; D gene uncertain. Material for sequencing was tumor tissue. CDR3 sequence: CASGRSGSYEQYF. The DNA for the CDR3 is TGTGCTAGTGGACGGTCTGGCTCCTACGAGCAGTACTTC.